A selection of T cell receptor beta chains follows, all from one sample in a study of cytomegalovirus exposure and HLA in healthy donors. This table comes from immunoSEQ multiplex PCR, and its TCRdb copy is limited to in-frame clones, with some not included. Here the sample spans around 300,000 clones, 72% being singletons. Material for sequencing was PBMCs. These TCRs come from a female donor in good health and CMV-seronegative. Each CDR3 is given with its conserved first and last residue. D genes are given only for firm matches. Clone size appears in some rows only: once, few, many, or a class for an expanded clone.

V gene: TRBV28; J gene: TRBJ1-4; clone size: few; D gene: .; CDR3 DNA: TGTGCCAGCAGTCCCGCAGGGGATGAAAAACTGTTTTTT; CDR3 protein: CASSPAGDEKLFF
V gene: TRBV6-1; J gene: TRBJ2-7; clone size: .; D gene: TRBD1; CDR3 DNA: TGTGCCAGCAGACGGACAGGGGATGCCTACGAGCAGTACTTC; CDR3 protein: CASRRTGDAYEQYF
V gene: TRBV27; J gene: TRBJ2-2; clone size: .; D gene: TRBD2; CDR3 DNA: TGTGCCAGCAGTTTATGGGGGCCGGGACTAGCGGGAGAAAACACCGGGGAGCTGTTTTTT; CDR3 protein: CASSLWGPGLAGENTGELFF
V gene: TRBV5-4; J gene: TRBJ2-7; clone size: .; D gene: TRBD1; CDR3 DNA: TGTGCCAGCAGCTTGAGTGACAGGGCCTACGAGCAGTACTTC; CDR3 protein: CASSLSDRAYEQYF
V gene: TRBV30; J gene: TRBJ2-1; clone size: .; D gene: .; CDR3 DNA: TGTGCCTGGAGTGTTCTCGGGATGCATTTCTACAATGAGCAGTTCTTC; CDR3 protein: CAWSVLGMHFYNEQFF
V gene: TRBV15; J gene: TRBJ1-3; clone size: few; D gene: TRBD1; CDR3 DNA: TGTGCCACCAGCACGGACAGGGATCCTGGAAACACCATATATTTT; CDR3 protein: CATSTDRDPGNTIYF
V gene: TRBV27; J gene: TRBJ1-2; clone size: .; D gene: .; CDR3 DNA: TGTGCCAGCAGTCGAGGGTTGGACTATGGCTACACCTTC; CDR3 protein: CASSRGLDYGYTF
V gene: TRBV2; J gene: TRBJ2-1; clone size: .; D gene: TRBD2; CDR3 DNA: TGTGCCAGCAGTGCCGACAGGTTGAGTAGCGGGAGCAATGAGCAGTTCTTC; CDR3 protein: CASSADRLSSGSNEQFF
V gene: TRBV18; J gene: TRBJ2-5; clone size: .; D gene: TRBD1; CDR3 DNA: TGTGCCAGCGTACAGGGGCGGGTAGAGACCCAGTACTTC; CDR3 protein: CASVQGRVETQYF
V gene: TRBV19; J gene: TRBJ2-3; clone size: .; D gene: .; CDR3 DNA: TGTGCCAGTAGTATGAGGTGGATAGCCGAAGATACGCAGTATTTT; CDR3 protein: CASSMRWIAEDTQYF
V gene: TRBV7-9; J gene: TRBJ1-5; clone size: .; D gene: .; CDR3 DNA: TGTGCCAGCAGCCAGGACATTCAGCCCCAGCATTTT; CDR3 protein: CASSQDIQPQHF
V gene: TRBV4-1; J gene: TRBJ2-5; clone size: .; D gene: .; CDR3 DNA: TGCGCCAGCAGCCAACAGTGGAGGCGAGGGGGTCAAGAGACCCAGTACTTC; CDR3 protein: CASSQQWRRGGQETQYF
V gene: TRBV7-9; J gene: TRBJ2-1; clone size: .; D gene: TRBD2; CDR3 DNA: TGTGCCAGCAGCTTAGGAAGCGGGAGTGGGTACAATGAGCAGTTCTTC; CDR3 protein: CASSLGSGSGYNEQFF
V gene: TRBV6-5; J gene: TRBJ2-5; clone size: few; D gene: .; CDR3 DNA: TGTGCCAGCGGTAGCGGACTGCAAGAGACCCAGTACTTC; CDR3 protein: CASGSGLQETQYF
V gene: TRBV4-1; J gene: TRBJ2-4; clone size: few; D gene: .; CDR3 DNA: TGCGCCAGCAGCCAGAGTAGTGGCAAAAACATTCAGTACTTC; CDR3 protein: CASSQSSGKNIQYF
V gene: TRBV11-2; J gene: TRBJ2-5; clone size: .; D gene: TRBD2; CDR3 DNA: TGTGCCAGCAGCTTTCGAGGTTGGGCCGACGGGAGGGTCGGGGAGACCCAGTACTTC; CDR3 protein: CASSFRGWADGRVGETQYF
V gene: TRBV15; J gene: TRBJ2-1; clone size: .; D gene: .; CDR3 DNA: TGTGCCACCAGCAGAGAATCGCGGGCCACCTACAATGAGCAGTTCTTC; CDR3 protein: CATSRESRATYNEQFF
V gene: TRBV5-1; J gene: TRBJ2-5; clone size: .; D gene: .; CDR3 DNA: TGCGCCAGCAGCTTGGGAGGGCGGGACCAAGAGACCCAGTACTTC; CDR3 protein: CASSLGGRDQETQYF
V gene: TRBV11-2; J gene: TRBJ2-7; clone size: .; D gene: .; CDR3 DNA: TGTGCCAGCAGCTCCTCTGACAGGCTGACCGACTACGAGCAGTACTTC; CDR3 protein: CASSSSDRLTDYEQYF
V gene: TRBV28; J gene: TRBJ1-5; clone size: .; D gene: .; CDR3 DNA: TGTGCCAGCATACAGGGAACTCACAATCAGCCCCAGCATTTT; CDR3 protein: CASIQGTHNQPQHF
V gene: TRBV5-1; J gene: TRBJ2-5; clone size: .; D gene: .; CDR3 DNA: TGTGCCAGCAGCTTACTTGAGACCCAGTACTTC; CDR3 protein: CASSLLETQYF
V gene: TRBV6-5; J gene: TRBJ1-4; clone size: .; D gene: .; CDR3 DNA: TGTGCCAGCAGTTACGGGGGGGCTAGCTTTAAACTGTTTTTT; CDR3 protein: CASSYGGASFKLFF
V gene: TRBV6-5; J gene: TRBJ1-5; clone size: few; D gene: TRBD1; CDR3 DNA: TGTGCCAGCAAACACAGGGGTAGCGGCAATCAGCCCCAGCATTTT; CDR3 protein: CASKHRGSGNQPQHF
V gene: TRBV11-3; J gene: TRBJ2-1; clone size: .; D gene: TRBD2; CDR3 DNA: TGTGCCAGCAGCTTAGCCGCTAGCGGCTACAATGAGCAGTTCTTC; CDR3 protein: CASSLAASGYNEQFF
V gene: TRBV7-8; J gene: TRBJ2-1; clone size: .; D gene: TRBD2; CDR3 DNA: TGTGCCAGCAGCTTCGCCGGGACTAGCGGTAACAATGAGCAGTTCTTC; CDR3 protein: CASSFAGTSGNNEQFF
V gene: TRBV2; J gene: TRBJ1-2; clone size: few; D gene: .; CDR3 DNA: TGTGCCAGCAGAGGGGGATCCGGCTACACCTTC; CDR3 protein: CASRGGSGYTF
V gene: TRBV6-5; J gene: TRBJ2-2; clone size: .; D gene: .; CDR3 DNA: TGTGCCAGCAGTTCTCAGGGGGGCCGGGAGCTGTTTTTT; CDR3 protein: CASSSQGGRELFF
V gene: TRBV7-2; J gene: TRBJ2-7; clone size: .; D gene: TRBD1; CDR3 DNA: TGTGCCGGCAGCCTCTCGCCCCGGGACAGGGGGGCGAACGAGCAGTACTTC; CDR3 protein: CAGSLSPRDRGANEQYF
V gene: TRBV6-1; J gene: TRBJ1-5; clone size: few; D gene: .; CDR3 DNA: TGTGCCAGCAGTGTAACAGGGAAGGGGCAGCCCCAGCATTTT; CDR3 protein: CASSVTGKGQPQHF
V gene: TRBV5-6; J gene: TRBJ2-6; clone size: once; D gene: .; CDR3 DNA: TGTGCCAGCAGCCGGTTGCTGACAGGCGACTCTGGGGCCAACGTCCTGACTTTC; CDR3 protein: CASSRLLTGDSGANVLTF
V gene: TRBV28; J gene: TRBJ1-5; clone size: .; D gene: .; CDR3 DNA: TGTGCCAGCAGTTCACGCGGGATTAATCAGCCCCAGCATTTT; CDR3 protein: CASSSRGINQPQHF
V gene: TRBV13; J gene: TRBJ2-2; clone size: .; D gene: .; CDR3 DNA: TGTGCCAGCAGCTTACGCACCGGGGAGCTGTTTTTT; CDR3 protein: CASSLRTGELFF
V gene: TRBV19; J gene: TRBJ1-2; clone size: .; D gene: .; CDR3 DNA: TGTGCCAGTAGTATTGGGGGGGGCGCTTATGGCTACACCTTC; CDR3 protein: CASSIGGGAYGYTF
V gene: TRBV14; J gene: TRBJ1-1; clone size: few; D gene: .; CDR3 DNA: TGTGCCAGCAGTGACAGGATGAACACTGAAGCTTTCTTT; CDR3 protein: CASSDRMNTEAFF
V gene: TRBV9; J gene: TRBJ2-3; clone size: .; D gene: .; CDR3 DNA: TGTGCCAGCAGCGCCGAGGGTACGCAGTATTTT; CDR3 protein: CASSAEGTQYF
V gene: TRBV7-9; J gene: TRBJ2-5; clone size: once; D gene: TRBD2; CDR3 DNA: TGTGCCGGCCGGGCTAGCGGGACTCAAGAGACCCAGTACTTC; CDR3 protein: CAGRASGTQETQYF
V gene: TRBV11-2; J gene: TRBJ2-1; clone size: once; D gene: .; CDR3 DNA: TGTGCCAGCAGCTTAGTGGGTGGGAGTGAGCAGTTCTTC; CDR3 protein: CASSLVGGSEQFF
V gene: TRBV7-8; J gene: TRBJ1-2; clone size: .; D gene: .; CDR3 DNA: TGTGCCAGCAGCGCGATTCCGGGAAATCAAGGCTACACCTTC; CDR3 protein: CASSAIPGNQGYTF
V gene: TRBV5-1; J gene: TRBJ2-1; clone size: .; D gene: TRBD2; CDR3 DNA: TGCGCCAGCAGTTTAACTAGCGGGGGAGCCTACAATGAGCAGTTCTTC; CDR3 protein: CASSLTSGGAYNEQFF
V gene: TRBV5-5; J gene: TRBJ2-5; clone size: .; D gene: TRBD2; CDR3 DNA: TGTGCCAGCAGCTTGGTCCTAGCGGGAGAGACCCAGTACTTC; CDR3 protein: CASSLVLAGETQYF
V gene: TRBV25-1; J gene: TRBJ2-2; clone size: .; D gene: .; CDR3 DNA: TGTGCCAGCAGCCGCGGGGAGCTGTTTTTT; CDR3 protein: CASSRGELFF
V gene: TRBV18; J gene: TRBJ2-4; clone size: .; D gene: TRBD2; CDR3 DNA: TGTGCCAGCTCACCCTCTCCGACTAGCAGGTGGGTATTTGGTTGGCCCAAAAACATTCAGTACTTC; CDR3 protein: CASSPSPTSRWVFGWPKNIQYF
V gene: TRBV6-6; J gene: TRBJ2-2; clone size: .; D gene: .; CDR3 DNA: TGTGCCAGCAGTTACCCGGGGACCGGGGAGCTGTTTTTT; CDR3 protein: CASSYPGTGELFF
V gene: TRBV27; J gene: TRBJ2-1; clone size: few; D gene: TRBD2; CDR3 DNA: TGTGCCAGCAGTTTATCCGCGGGGGAAACCTACAATGAGCAGTTCTTC; CDR3 protein: CASSLSAGETYNEQFF
V gene: TRBV28; J gene: TRBJ2-1; clone size: .; D gene: TRBD2; CDR3 DNA: TGTGCCAGCAGGACTAGCGGGAGTGTCGGGTACAATGAGCAGTTCTTC; CDR3 protein: CASRTSGSVGYNEQFF
V gene: TRBV19; J gene: TRBJ2-7; clone size: .; D gene: .; CDR3 DNA: TGTGCCAGTAGTAATACAGGGATCGGCCAGTACTTC; CDR3 protein: CASSNTGIGQYF
V gene: TRBV7-9; J gene: TRBJ2-1; clone size: .; D gene: .; CDR3 DNA: TGTGCCAGCAGCGGGTGGACTGCTTACAATGAGCAGTTCTTC; CDR3 protein: CASSGWTAYNEQFF
V gene: TRBV18; J gene: TRBJ2-5; clone size: .; D gene: TRBD2; CDR3 DNA: TGTGCCAGCTCGCCAGCGGGACGGCCCGCCCAGGAGACCCAGTACTTC; CDR3 protein: CASSPAGRPAQETQYF
V gene: TRBV6-5; J gene: TRBJ2-1; clone size: .; D gene: .; CDR3 DNA: TGTGCCAGCAGTTACGAAGGGGGACCGGCCAATGAGCAGTTCTTC; CDR3 protein: CASSYEGGPANEQFF
V gene: TRBV18; J gene: TRBJ1-5; clone size: .; D gene: TRBD1; CDR3 DNA: TGTGCCAGCTCGCCAGAGGTAACAGGGGGCAATCAGCCCCAGCATTTT; CDR3 protein: CASSPEVTGGNQPQHF
V gene: TRBV7-6; J gene: TRBJ2-7; clone size: .; D gene: TRBD2; CDR3 DNA: TGTGCCAGCAGCCCGAGGCTAGCGGAGACCTACGAGCAGTACTTC; CDR3 protein: CASSPRLAETYEQYF
V gene: TRBV5-6; J gene: TRBJ2-7; clone size: .; D gene: TRBD1; CDR3 DNA: TGTGCCAGCAGCTTGGCAGGGGGCGCATACGAGCAGTACTTC; CDR3 protein: CASSLAGGAYEQYF
V gene: TRBV11-2; J gene: TRBJ2-7; clone size: once; D gene: .; CDR3 DNA: TGTGCCAGCAGCTCTCTCCTAAAGGGGGCCCCGGGGAGCGGGAGCGGGCACTTC; CDR3 protein: CASSSLLKGAPGSGSGHF
V gene: TRBV25-1; J gene: TRBJ1-5; clone size: .; D gene: .; CDR3 DNA: TGTGCCAGCAGTGGCCGGGATCAGCCCCAGCATTTT; CDR3 protein: CASSGRDQPQHF
V gene: TRBV11-3; J gene: TRBJ1-1; clone size: once; D gene: .; CDR3 DNA: TGTGCCAGCAGCTTCCGCGAAAGCCCTGAAGCTTTCTTT; CDR3 protein: CASSFRESPEAFF
V gene: TRBV19; J gene: TRBJ2-7; clone size: .; D gene: .; CDR3 DNA: TGTGCCAGTTCAAACAGGATCTCCTACGAGCAGTACTTC; CDR3 protein: CASSNRISYEQYF
V gene: TRBV6-1; J gene: TRBJ2-3; clone size: few; D gene: TRBD2; CDR3 DNA: TGTGCCAGCAGTTTGACTAGCGGGGCCACAGATACGCAGTATTTT; CDR3 protein: CASSLTSGATDTQYF